The 12 T cell receptor beta chains below all came from one sample that was sequenced in a study of T cells in Graves' hyperthyroidism and ophthalmopathy. RNA transcripts provided the source from which TCR beta CDR3 regions were amplified. The HTBI set primed first-round TCR CDR3 RT-PCR. TCRdb used MiXCR to reprocess the multiplex PCR reads, holding one entry per CDR3 protein. The sample has 350,000 or so distinct CDR3 sequences; about a sixth are singletons. The sequenced sample was blood. Receptors originate from a woman aged 25 to 39 with Graves' hyperthyroidism that later progressed to Graves' ophthalmopathy.

This clonotype was seen ten or more times. The V gene is TRBV5-1, the J gene TRBJ2-3, with 9 bases fitting TRBD2. The CDR3 extends over 16 amino acids. Trimming at V came to 2 bases and at J to 1 base, leaving 5 bases not matched to a gene. CDR1 and CDR2 (germline): SGHRS, YFSETQ. Here the CDR3 DNA reads TGCGCCAGCAGCTTACTCCGGACTAGCGGCACAGATACGCAGTATTTT. Translated, it gives CASSLLRTSGTDTQYF.

This clonotype was picked up many times. The V and J genes are TRBV5-1 and TRBJ1-1; 8 nucleotides match TRBD1. The CDR3 runs 13 residues. Per the germline V gene, CDR1 is SGHRS and CDR2 is YFSETQ. The junction had 3 bases not matched to a gene; V was cut back by 0 bases and J by 8 bases. The CDR3 DNA reads as TGCGCCAGCAGCTTGGGGGGACAGGCAGAAGCTTTCTTT. Translation: CASSLGGQAEAFF.

V and J are TRBV9 and TRBJ2-5, with unresolved D. The germline V gene encodes CDR1 SGDLS and CDR2 YYNGEE. Trimming cost V 3 bases and J 1 base, with 13 bases left between them. This CDR3 contains 15 residues. The CDR3 here is CASSATLGAQETQYF. CDR3 DNA sequence: TGTGCCAGCAGCGCCACCCTTGGAGCCCAAGAGACCCAGTACTTC.

In this sample, this clonotype turned up many times. The chain is built from TRBV2 and TRBJ2-3; 15 nucleotides agree with TRBD2. Germline V CDR1 and CDR2: SNHLY, FYNNEI. This CDR3 has 18 amino acids. Trimming at V came to 8 bases and at J to 3 bases, leaving 12 bases not matched to a gene. CDR3 DNA: TGTGCCAGCGGGGGATTGGCCGGGACTAGCGGGAGGACAGATACGCAGTATTTT. Protein product: CASGGLAGTSGRTDTQYF.

This clonotype was detected ten times or more. The CDR3 sequence is CASSESTGSGYTF. The CDR3 DNA is TGTGCCAGCAGTGAAAGCACAGGGAGCGGCTACACCTTC. The chain combines TRBV6-1 with TRBJ1-2, with a tentative D call TRBD1 (6 bases). Germline lookup yields CDR1 MNHNS and CDR2 SASEGT. The CDR3 is 13 residues long. Trimming cost V 2 bases and J 8 bases, with 12 bases left between them.

In this sample, this clonotype turned up many times. The chain joins TRBV25-1 to TRBJ2-1; TRBD2 matches at 12 bases. The germline gives CDR1 MGHDK, CDR2 SYGVNS. This CDR3 spans 15 amino acids. The V and J ends lost 3 bases and 11 bases, in that order; junction bases with no gene match: 8. CDR3 in amino acids: CASSENGLAGYKQFF. CDR3 bases: TGTGCCAGCAGTGAGAACGGACTAGCGGGATATAAGCAGTTCTTC.

This clonotype was recorded at least ten times. V usage is TRBV28 and J usage is TRBJ1-2; D is undetermined. The germline gives CDR1 MDHEN, CDR2 SYDVKM. Trimming removed 3 bases from V and 5 bases from J, with 13 bases in between. CDR3 length equals 14 residues. The CDR3 spells CASSFVRFVYGYTF. The DNA for the CDR3 is TGTGCCAGCAGTTTTGTCAGATTCGTTTATGGCTACACCTTC.

This clonotype was counted between two and nine times. V usage is TRBV5-1 and J usage is TRBJ2-1; D remains unclear. The length of the CDR3 is 13 residues. CDR1 and CDR2 from the germline V gene are SGHRS and YFSETQ. Trimming cost V 4 bases and J 8 bases, with 13 bases left between them. The CDR3 protein is CASSPDPTYEQFF. CDR3 coding DNA: TGCGCCAGCAGCCCGGACCCTACCTATGAGCAGTTCTTC.

This clonotype was seen more than once but under ten times. This chain connects TRBV5-5 to TRBJ1-4, with D possibly being TRBD1 (6 bases). Per the germline V gene, CDR1 is SGHKS and CDR2 is YYEKEE (reference sequence). The CDR3 loop spans 15 amino acids. V dropped 2 bases and J dropped 8 bases, with 16 bases sitting between them. CDR3 in DNA: TGTGCCAGCAGCTTAACTACAGGGCTAGACGAAAAACTGTTTTTT. Translating gives CASSLTTGLDEKLFF.

This clonotype was picked up many times. This chain joins TRBV27 and TRBJ2-1; tentative D call: TRBD2 (5 bases). The V end was cut by 4 bases, the J end by 11 bases, with 12 bases between. The CDR3 totals 12 residues. CDR1 and CDR2 from the germline V gene are MNHEY and SMNVEV (reference sequence). In nucleotides, the CDR3 is TGTGCCAGCAGTTATCACGCGGGCAAGCAGTTCTTC. The encoded protein is CASSYHAGKQFF.

The V call is TRBV11-1, the J call TRBJ2-7; TRBD1 might be the D (6 bases). CDR1 is SGHAT and CDR2 is FQDESV in the germline V gene (reference sequence). The CDR3 is 15 amino acids. V lost 5 bases to trimming and J lost 4 bases, with 18 bases between them. This CDR3 is CASSRAGTQGYEQYF. CDR3 nucleotides: TGTGCCAGCAGCCGCGCCGGGACACAAGGATACGAGCAGTACTTC. Supplemented by reference TRBV11-1 and TRBJ2-7, the full variable domain reads EAEVAQSPRYKITEKSQAVAFWCDPISGHATLYWYRQILGQGPELLVQFQDESVVDDSQLPKDRFSAERLKGVDSTLKIQPAELGDSAMYLCASSRAGTQGYEQYFGPGTRLTVT.

Concerning this clonotype itself: The junction departs from the called germline gene at one end, perhaps through a read error. The rearrangement joins TRBV7-6 to TRBJ2-3, with a weak D call TRBD1 (5 bases). The CDR3 is made up of 14 amino acids. Germline V gene lookup returns CDR1 SGHVS and CDR2 FNYEAQ. CDR3 in DNA: TGTGCCAGCAGCTTCGCGCAGGGTACAGGTACGCAGTATTTT. Amino acids: CASSFAQGTGTQYF.